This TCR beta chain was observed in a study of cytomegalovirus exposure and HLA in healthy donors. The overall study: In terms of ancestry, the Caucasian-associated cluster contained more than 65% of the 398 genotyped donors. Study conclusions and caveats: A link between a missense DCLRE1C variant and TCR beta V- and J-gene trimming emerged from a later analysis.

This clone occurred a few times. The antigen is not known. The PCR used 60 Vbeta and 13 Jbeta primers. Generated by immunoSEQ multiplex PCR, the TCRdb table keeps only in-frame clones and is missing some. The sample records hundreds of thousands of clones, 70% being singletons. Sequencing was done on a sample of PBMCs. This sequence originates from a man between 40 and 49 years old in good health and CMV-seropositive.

CDR3 nucleotides: TGTGCCAGCAGCTGGGGACAGTCCTACGAGCAGTACTTC. Encoded protein: CASSWGQSYEQYF. The chain has TRBV11-2 and TRBJ2-7; 7 bases line up with TRBD1. The V gene's germline CDR1 is SGHAT and CDR2 FQNNGV. V lost 4 bases, J lost 1 base, and 1 base stayed unmatched. The CDR3 contains 13 residues.